This TCR beta chain was identified in a study of blood T cell repertoires in COVID-19. Study-wide background: Sites across the United States, Italy and Spain contributed samples from acute and convalescent COVID-19. In each case, the material was cDNA or gDNA derived from T cells, B-cell-depleted T cells, or PBMCs.

This CDR3 is built from 14 residues. The V gene's germline CDR1 is LNHDA and CDR2 SQIVND (reference sequence). The germline V and J ends were trimmed by 6 bases and 7 bases, with 13 bases remaining between them. This clone was detected a few times. TCRdb's table, derived via immunoSEQ multiplex PCR, lists solely in-frame clones and lacks some. Among around 220,000 clones, about four fifths were seen once, and the ten largest hold about 6.6%. The source is a woman in her thirties or forties who had recovered from COVID-19. The sequenced sample consisted of PBMCs or T cells enriched from blood (not recorded which). This chain links TRBV19 with TRBJ1-6; TRBD1 might be the D (5 bases). CDR3 sequence (DNA): TGTGCCAGTAGATCCAGGGACTCCAATTCACCCCTCCACTTT. It translates to CASRSRDSNSPLHF.